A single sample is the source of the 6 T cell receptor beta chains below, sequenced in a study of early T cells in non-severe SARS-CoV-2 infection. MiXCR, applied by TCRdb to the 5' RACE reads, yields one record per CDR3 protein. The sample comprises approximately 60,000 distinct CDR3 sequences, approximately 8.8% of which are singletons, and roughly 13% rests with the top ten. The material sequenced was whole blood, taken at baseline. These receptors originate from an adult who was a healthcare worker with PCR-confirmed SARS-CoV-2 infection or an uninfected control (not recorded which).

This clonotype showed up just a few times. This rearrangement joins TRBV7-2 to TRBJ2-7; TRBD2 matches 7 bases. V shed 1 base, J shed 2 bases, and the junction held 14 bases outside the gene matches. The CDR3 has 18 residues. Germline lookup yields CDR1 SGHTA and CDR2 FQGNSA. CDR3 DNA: TGTGCCAGCAGCTTAGGGGAGGGCCGATCTTTATCGGCCTACGAGCAGTACTTC. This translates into CASSLGEGRSLSAYEQYF.

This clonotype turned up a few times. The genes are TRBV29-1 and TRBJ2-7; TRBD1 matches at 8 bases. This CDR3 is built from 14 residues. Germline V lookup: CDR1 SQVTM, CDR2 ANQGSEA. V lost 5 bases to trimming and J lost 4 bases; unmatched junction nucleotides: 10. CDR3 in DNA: TGCAGCGTTAGTATCCGGGACAGGCTTTACGAGCAGTACTTC. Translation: CSVSIRDRLYEQYF.

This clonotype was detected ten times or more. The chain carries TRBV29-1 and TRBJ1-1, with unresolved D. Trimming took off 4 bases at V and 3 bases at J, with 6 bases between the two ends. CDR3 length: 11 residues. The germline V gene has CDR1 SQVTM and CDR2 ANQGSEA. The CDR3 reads CSVVAYTEAFF. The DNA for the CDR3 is TGCAGCGTTGTAGCGTACACTGAAGCTTTCTTT.

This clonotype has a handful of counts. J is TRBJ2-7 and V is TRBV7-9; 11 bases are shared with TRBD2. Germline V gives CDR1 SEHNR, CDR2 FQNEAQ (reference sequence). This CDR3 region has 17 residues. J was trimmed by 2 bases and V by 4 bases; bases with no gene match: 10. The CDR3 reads CASSSTPAGLAAYEQYF. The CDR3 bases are TGTGCCAGCAGCTCGACCCCCGCGGGACTAGCGGCCTACGAGCAGTACTTC.

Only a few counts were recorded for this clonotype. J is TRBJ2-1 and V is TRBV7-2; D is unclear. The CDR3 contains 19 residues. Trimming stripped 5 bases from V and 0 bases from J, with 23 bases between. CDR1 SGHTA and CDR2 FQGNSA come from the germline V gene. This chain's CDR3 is CASSQARPNLPSSYNEQFF. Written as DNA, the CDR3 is TGTGCCAGCAGCCAAGCCCGACCGAATCTACCGAGCTCCTACAATGAGCAGTTCTTC.

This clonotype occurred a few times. The DNA for the CDR3 is TGCAGTGCTGCCGGTGGGCCTTCCTACGAGCAGTACTTC. As protein: CSAAGGPSYEQYF. The V gene is TRBV20-1, the J gene TRBJ2-7; D is undetermined. This CDR3 has 13 residues. CDR1 and CDR2 from the germline V gene are DFQATT and SNEGSKA (reference sequence). Trimming pared 5 bases from V and 1 base from J, leaving 12 bases between.